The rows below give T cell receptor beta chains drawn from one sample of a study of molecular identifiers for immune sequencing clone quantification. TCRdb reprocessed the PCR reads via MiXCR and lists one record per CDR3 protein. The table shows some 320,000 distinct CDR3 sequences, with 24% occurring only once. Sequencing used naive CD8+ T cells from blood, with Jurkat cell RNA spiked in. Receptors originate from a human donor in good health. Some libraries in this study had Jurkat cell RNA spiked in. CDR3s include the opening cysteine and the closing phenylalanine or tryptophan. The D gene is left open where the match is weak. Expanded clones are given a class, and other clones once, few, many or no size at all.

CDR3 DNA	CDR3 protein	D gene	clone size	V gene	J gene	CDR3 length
TGTGCCAGCAGTTATACCGACGGGGGAACTGAAGCTTTCTTT	CASSYTDGGTEAFF	.	.	TRBV6-2/TRBV6-3	TRBJ1-1	14
TGTGCCAGCAGTTTCCTGGGGGGCGCAGACAATGAGCAGTTCTTC	CASSFLGGADNEQFF	.	.	TRBV27	TRBJ2-1	15
TGTGCCAGTAGTTTTAATCTAAACCGGGACAGGGGGCTTCGTCAGCCCCAGCATTTT	CASSFNLNRDRGLRQPQHF	TRBD1	.	TRBV19	TRBJ1-5	19
TGTGCCAGCAGTCCCTACAGGGGGAGTAATACTGAAGCTTTCTTT	CASSPYRGSNTEAFF	TRBD1	many	TRBV12-3/TRBV12-4	TRBJ1-1	15
TGTGCCAGCAGCCCTTGGCCGCCAGGGAGCTCCTACGAGCAGTACTTC	CASSPWPPGSSYEQYF	.	few	TRBV5-6	TRBJ2-7	16
TGTGCCAGTAGTATAACTAGCTATGGCCTGGAGACCCAGTACTTC	CASSITSYGLETQYF	.	.	TRBV19	TRBJ2-5	15
TGTGCCAGCAGAGTAGCGAGAGGGAACACCGGGGAGCTGTTTTTT	CASRVARGNTGELFF	.	.	TRBV27	TRBJ2-2	15
TGTGCCTGGAGTACGACCAACTCCTACAATGAGCAGTTCTTC	CAWSTTNSYNEQFF	.	few	TRBV30	TRBJ2-1	14
TGCGCCTGCAGCCCGACAGGGGGTTTATCCTACGAGCAGTACTTC	CACSPTGGLSYEQYF	TRBD1	.	TRBV5-1	TRBJ2-7	15
TGTGCCAGCAGTTTTCTGAGAGCAGGGCTTTTCACTGAAGCTTTCTTT	CASSFLRAGLFTEAFF	.	.	TRBV27	TRBJ1-1	16
TGTGCCAGCAGCCCAGAGGGAGATGCGCAGTATTTT	CASSPEGDAQYF	.	.	TRBV9	TRBJ2-3	12
TGCAGCGTGGCAGCAGAGACCCAGTACTTC	CSVAAETQYF	.	.	TRBV29-1	TRBJ2-5	10
TGCGCCAGCAGCCAAGTGGGGACAGCCACTGAAGCTTTCTTT	CASSQVGTATEAFF	TRBD1	few	TRBV4-3	TRBJ1-1	14
TGTGCCAGCAGTTACGAGGAATATTCCGGGGAGCTGTTTTTT	CASSYEEYSGELFF	.	few	TRBV6-5	TRBJ2-2	14
TGTGCCAGCAGTTTTACAGGGGGCAGCGACAAGCAGTACTTC	CASSFTGGSDKQYF	TRBD1	.	TRBV27	TRBJ2-7	14
TGTGCCAGCAGTTTAGCGCACCGGGTGTCTAGCACAGATACGCAGTATTTT	CASSLAHRVSSTDTQYF	.	many	TRBV12-3/TRBV12-4	TRBJ2-3	17
TGTGCCAGCAGCTCCGTACACGGGGCTTACACAGATACGCAGTATTTT	CASSSVHGAYTDTQYF	.	many	TRBV7-2	TRBJ2-3	16
TGCGCCAGCAGTTTTACAGGGTTAAGGACTGAAGCTTTCTTT	CASSFTGLRTEAFF	.	many	TRBV5-1	TRBJ1-1	14
TGCGCCAGCAGCCAAAGGACCTCACCCGATACGCAGTATTTT	CASSQRTSPDTQYF	.	.	TRBV4-3	TRBJ2-3	14
TGTGCCAGCAGTGGTGGCGGGGGCCCCCGCACAGATACGCAGTATTTT	CASSGGGGPRTDTQYF	.	.	TRBV6-6	TRBJ2-3	16
TGTGCCACCAGTGACAAAACAGGGGCCGGGGAGCTGTTTTTT	CATSDKTGAGELFF	TRBD1	many	TRBV24-1	TRBJ2-2	14
TGTGCCAGCAGCCCCCGTCCCAATGAGCAGTTCTTC	CASSPRPNEQFF	.	few	TRBV7-3	TRBJ2-1	12
TGTGCCACCGGGCACGGGGGCGGAGAGACCCAGTACTTC	CATGHGGGETQYF	.	.	TRBV28	TRBJ2-5	13
TGTGCCAGCAGCTTGGGGCTAGCGGGCCTCCCAGATACGCAGTATTTT	CASSLGLAGLPDTQYF	TRBD2	.	TRBV5-6	TRBJ2-3	16
TGTGCCAGCACCCAAATGGGTGTAGCCTACAATGAGCAGTTCTTC	CASTQMGVAYNEQFF	.	few	TRBV12-3/TRBV12-4	TRBJ2-1	15
TGCGCCAGCAGCCAAAGGAGGGCGGATCCCTACGAGCAGTACTTC	CASSQRRADPYEQYF	.	.	TRBV4-1	TRBJ2-7	15
TGTGCCAGCGGCTTTCGTGGACGTCTCACAGATACGCAGTATTTT	CASGFRGRLTDTQYF	.	.	TRBV11-2	TRBJ2-3	15
TGTGCCAGCAGTAACGGGGGGTTTGGGGCCAACGTCCTGACTTTC	CASSNGGFGANVLTF	TRBD2	few	TRBV12-3/TRBV12-4	TRBJ2-6	15
TGTGCCAGCAGCGTAGGGCTGGCAGTTGAAGCTTTCTTT	CASSVGLAVEAFF	.	many	TRBV9	TRBJ1-1	13
TGTGCCAGCAGCGTAGCTGCGGCTCAGCCTTCCGTTTATGGCTACACCTTC	CASSVAAAQPSVYGYTF	.	many	TRBV9	TRBJ1-2	17
TGCGCCAGCAGCCGCCGACAAGTCTCCGAGCAGTACTTC	CASSRRQVSEQYF	.	.	TRBV4-3	TRBJ2-7	13
TGCGCCAGCAGCCAAGTAAGGGCGGCCGAGCAGTACTTC	CASSQVRAAEQYF	.	many	TRBV4-3	TRBJ2-7	13
TGCGCCAGCAGTGTTGGATTCGGTTCACCCCTCCACTTT	CASSVGFGSPLHF	.	many	TRBV10-2	TRBJ1-6	13
TGTGCCAGCAGCCAAGACAGGGGTGAGACCCAGTACTTC	CASSQDRGETQYF	TRBD1	many	TRBV13	TRBJ2-5	13
TGTGCCAGTAGTATAGGGCCACACACCGGGGAGCTGTTTTTT	CASSIGPHTGELFF	.	few	TRBV19	TRBJ2-2	14
TGTGCCAGTGACCCGGGACAGAGGGGGACCGGGGAGCTGTTTTTT	CASDPGQRGTGELFF	TRBD1	few	TRBV19	TRBJ2-2	15
TGCGCCAGCAGCCAAGATCGTGGTGAACCCTACGAGCAGTACTTC	CASSQDRGEPYEQYF	.	.	TRBV4-3	TRBJ2-7	15
TGTGCCAGCAGCTTAGCGGGAGGACGGGACACTGAAGCTTTCTTT	CASSLAGGRDTEAFF	.	few	TRBV7-9	TRBJ1-1	15
TGTGCCAGCGGCACGCTTTCTAGCGGGAGTCGCCACGAGCAGTACTTC	CASGTLSSGSRHEQYF	TRBD2	.	TRBV7-6	TRBJ2-7	16
TGTGCCAGTAGTATCGTAGCGGGAGGTCCCGAGCAGTTCTTC	CASSIVAGGPEQFF	TRBD2	few	TRBV19	TRBJ2-1	14
TGTGCCACCAGTGATTCGACGAGATTAGAATTGGTCGATGAGCAGTTCTTC	CATSDSTRLELVDEQFF	.	few	TRBV24-1	TRBJ2-1	17
TGTGCCAGCAGCCCCGACAGGGGGTGGTCCTACGAGCAGTACTTC	CASSPDRGWSYEQYF	TRBD1	many	TRBV28	TRBJ2-7	15
TGCAGTGCTGCCGGGACAGGCGACCAAGAGCCCCAGTACTTC	CSAAGTGDQEPQYF	TRBD1	.	TRBV20-1	TRBJ2-5	14
TGTGCCAGCAGCAGGGACTTCTCCTACGAGCAGTACTTC	CASSRDFSYEQYF	.	many	TRBV25-1	TRBJ2-7	13
TGTACCAGCAGGCATACTAGCACGGAGTTTTACTCCTACAATGAGCAGTTCTTC	CTSRHTSTEFYSYNEQFF	.	once	TRBV7-9	TRBJ2-1	18
TGCGCCAGCAGCTTGGATGTAGCGGGAAGCCCCTACGAGCAGTACTTC	CASSLDVAGSPYEQYF	TRBD2	.	TRBV5-1	TRBJ2-7	16
TGCAGTGCTAGATTCACGGTAGCGGGAGTTCGGGAGCAGTTCTTC	CSARFTVAGVREQFF	TRBD2	few	TRBV20-1	TRBJ2-1	15
TGTGCCTGGACGGGGGGAACAGATACGCAGTATTTT	CAWTGGTDTQYF	TRBD2	.	TRBV30	TRBJ2-3	12
TGTGCCAGCAGTTTAGTGGGACTAGCGGATTCCACTAGCACAGATACGCAGTATTTT	CASSLVGLADSTSTDTQYF	TRBD2	many	TRBV28	TRBJ2-3	19
TGTGCCGCCCCGGGGGAGGATGGAGAGACCCAGTACTTC	CAAPGEDGETQYF	.	few	TRBV2	TRBJ2-5	13
TGCAGTGCTGCCGACGTCTTAGTATGGGACAGGGTTAGTAGGACTGAAGCTTTCTTT	CSAADVLVWDRVSRTEAFF	TRBD1	few	TRBV20-1	TRBJ1-1	19
TGTGCTAGTGGTTTGGGCAGGGGGAGCACAGATACGCAGTATTTT	CASGLGRGSTDTQYF	TRBD1	many	TRBV12-5	TRBJ2-3	15
TGTGCCAGCAGCCACCCGACAGGGGCCAACACCGGGGAGCTGTTTTTT	CASSHPTGANTGELFF	TRBD1	few	TRBV7-9	TRBJ2-2	16
TGTGCCAGCAGCCAAGACTCTTCCAGCCTGGAGGGCTACACCTTC	CASSQDSSSLEGYTF	.	.	TRBV4-2	TRBJ1-2	15
TGTGCCAGCAGGCACGGCCGGGACCGCGGCAATCAGCCCCAGCATTTT	CASRHGRDRGNQPQHF	.	many	TRBV28	TRBJ1-5	16